This TCR beta chain is from a study of shared clonotypes between healthy human individuals. Notes on the study in general: Clonotype sharing across donors was expected to vary with sequencing depth.

Deep level was the assay's run setting. It was across several immunoSEQ plates that each subset's genomic DNA was evenly split. Clones were read by immunoSEQ multiplex PCR, and TCRdb kept only the in-frame ones, dropping some. The data hold around 1.6 million clones, with around 98% observed a single time. With 2 bases removed from V and 2 bases from J, the gap between germline ends came to 10 bases. The germline V gene encodes CDR1 MRHNA and CDR2 SNTAGT. The CDR3 runs to 15 residues. On this clone itself: What it binds is not known.

Input material: naive CD4+ T cells sorted from blood. Subset here: CD45RA+ positively selected. This TCR was sampled from a man under 40 in good health. V is TRBV6-4 and J is TRBJ2-1; D remains ambiguous. The DNA for the CDR3 is TGTGCCAGCAGTGACCGGCCTGAGACCTACAATGAGCAGTTCTTC. Translation gives CASSDRPETYNEQFF.